These 3 T cell receptor beta chains were sequenced from one sample in a study of blood T cell repertoires in COVID-19. Sequencing was performed with immunoSEQ multiplex PCR; in TCRdb, only in-frame clones are kept and a portion is missing. The sample includes 200,000 to 250,000 clones, about four fifths seen only once; the top ten take about 2%. The source material was peripheral blood. The receptors derive from a young man who had recovered from COVID-19.

The chain couples TRBV18 to TRBJ1-3, with D uncertain. This CDR3 comprises 15 residues. Trimming removed 3 bases at V and 1 base at J, with 10 bases between. From germline, CDR1 is KGHSH and CDR2 LQKENI. For the CDR3, the DNA is TGTGCCAGCTCACCTGTCGCGGGTTCTGGAAACACCATATATTTT. This codes for CASSPVAGSGNTIYF.

The chain employs TRBV28 and TRBJ2-7; TRBD1 matches at 10 bases. CDR3 length: 18 amino acids. V dropped 4 bases and J dropped 2; count of bases not matched to a gene: 14. Germline CDR1 reads MDHEN; CDR2 reads SYDVKM. The DNA for the CDR3 is TGTGCCAGCAGTTCTAGTCCCTGGACAGGGGGACTTACCTACGAGCAGTACGTC. It codes for CASSSSPWTGGLTYEQYV.

Comments on this clone: The sample carries other DNA sequences with the same CDR3. This chain uses TRBV29-1 with TRBJ2-5; TRBD2 aligns across 14 bases. CDR1 SQVTM and CDR2 ANQGSEA come from the germline V gene. Germline trimming cut 6 bases from V and 4 bases from J; bases unmatched to any gene: 4. This CDR3 has 14 amino acids. CDR3 sequence (DNA): TGCAGCGTCAGACTAGCGGGGGGGCGAGAGACCCAGTACTTC. Protein product: CSVRLAGGRETQYF.